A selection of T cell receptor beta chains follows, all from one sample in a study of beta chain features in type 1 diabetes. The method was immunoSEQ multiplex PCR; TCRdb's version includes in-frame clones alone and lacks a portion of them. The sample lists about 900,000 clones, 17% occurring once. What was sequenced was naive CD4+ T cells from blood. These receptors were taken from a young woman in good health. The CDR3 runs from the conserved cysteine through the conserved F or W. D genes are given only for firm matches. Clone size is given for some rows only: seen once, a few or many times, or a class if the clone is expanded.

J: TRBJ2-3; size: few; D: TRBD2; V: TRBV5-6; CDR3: CASRRTLSGGASTDTQYF; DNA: TGTGCCAGCAGGCGAACTTTGAGCGGGGGTGCTAGCACAGATACGCAGTATTTT
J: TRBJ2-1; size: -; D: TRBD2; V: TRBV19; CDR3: CASSMLAGYNEQFF; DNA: TGTGCCAGTAGTATGCTAGCGGGGTACAATGAGCAGTTCTTC
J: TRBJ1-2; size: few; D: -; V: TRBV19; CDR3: CASSPWDRGVYGYTF; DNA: TGTGCCAGTAGTCCTTGGGACCGAGGGGTCTATGGCTACACCTTC
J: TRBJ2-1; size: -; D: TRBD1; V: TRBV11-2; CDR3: CASSRQGQTEQFF; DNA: TGTGCCAGCAGCAGACAGGGACAGACAGAGCAGTTCTTC
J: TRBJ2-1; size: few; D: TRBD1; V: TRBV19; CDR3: CASIPGQGIFEESSYNEQFF; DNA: TGTGCCAGTATTCCGGGACAGGGGATTTTTGAGGAGAGCTCCTACAATGAGCAGTTCTTC
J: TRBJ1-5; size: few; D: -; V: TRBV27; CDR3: CASSLRGNQPQHF; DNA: TGTGCCAGCAGTTTACGAGGTAATCAGCCCCAGCATTTT
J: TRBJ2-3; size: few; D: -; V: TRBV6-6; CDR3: CASSYRQNTDTQYF; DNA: TGTGCCAGCAGTTACCGACAGAACACAGATACGCAGTATTTT
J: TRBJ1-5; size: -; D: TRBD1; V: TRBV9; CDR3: CASSVQDKGQSNDQPQHF; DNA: TGTGCCAGCAGCGTCCAGGATAAGGGACAGAGCAATGATCAGCCCCAGCATTTT
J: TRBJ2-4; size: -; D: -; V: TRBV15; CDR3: CATSSQTNSGELLNIQYF; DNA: TGTGCCACCAGCAGCCAAACAAATTCGGGGGAGCTCCTAAACATTCAGTACTTC
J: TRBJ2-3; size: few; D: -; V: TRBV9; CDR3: CASSVTGQSTDTQYF; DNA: TGTGCCAGCAGCGTAACCGGCCAGTCCACAGATACGCAGTATTTT
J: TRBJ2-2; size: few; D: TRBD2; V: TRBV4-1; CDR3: CASSHTSVVGELFF; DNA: TGCGCCAGCAGCCACACTAGCGTTGTTGGGGAGCTGTTTTTT
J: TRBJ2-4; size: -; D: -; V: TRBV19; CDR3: CASSIDPQVRAKNIQYF; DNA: TGTGCCAGTAGTATAGATCCACAGGTCCGGGCCAAAAACATTCAGTACTTC
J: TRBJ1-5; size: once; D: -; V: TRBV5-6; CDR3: CASSLGDRTPQHF; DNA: TGTGCCAGCAGCTTGGGCGACAGGACGCCCCAGCATTTT
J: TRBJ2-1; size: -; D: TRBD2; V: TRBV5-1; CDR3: CASSFGAGEGNEQFF; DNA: TGCGCCAGCAGCTTTGGAGCGGGAGAAGGTAATGAGCAGTTCTTC
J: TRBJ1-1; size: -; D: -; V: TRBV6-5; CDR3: CASSSAQSGDTEAFF; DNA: TGTGCCAGCAGTTCCGCCCAGTCTGGGGACACTGAAGCTTTCTTT
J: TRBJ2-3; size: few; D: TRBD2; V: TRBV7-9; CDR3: CASSSRLAGLLDTQYF; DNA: TGTGCCAGCAGCAGCCGACTAGCGGGATTACTGGATACGCAGTATTTT
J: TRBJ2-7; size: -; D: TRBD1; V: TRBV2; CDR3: CASKSTRDRGRASTYEQYF; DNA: TGTGCCAGCAAATCTACCCGGGACAGGGGGCGTGCATCGACCTACGAGCAGTACTTC
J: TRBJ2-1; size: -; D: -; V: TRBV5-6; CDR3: CASSLEDGSFEQFF; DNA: TGTGCCAGCAGCTTGGAGGACGGGAGTTTTGAGCAGTTCTTC
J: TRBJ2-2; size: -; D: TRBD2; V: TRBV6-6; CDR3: CASSSGRGQLTGELFF; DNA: TGTGCCAGCAGTAGCGGGAGAGGGCAGTTGACCGGGGAGCTGTTTTTT
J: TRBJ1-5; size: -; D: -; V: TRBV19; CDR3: CATRSTLGQPQHF; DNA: TGTGCCACCCGTTCTACTTTGGGTCAGCCCCAGCATTTT
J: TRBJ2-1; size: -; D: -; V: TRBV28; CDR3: CASSFDYRQLHAEQFF; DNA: TGTGCCAGCAGTTTCGACTACAGGCAACTACACGCTGAGCAGTTCTTC
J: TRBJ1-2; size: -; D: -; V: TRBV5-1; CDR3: CASSWTATGTPSNYGYTF; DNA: TGCGCCAGCAGCTGGACGGCGACCGGGACACCGTCTAACTATGGCTACACCTTC
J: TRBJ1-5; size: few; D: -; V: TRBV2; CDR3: CASNQGLYSNQPQHF; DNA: TGTGCCAGCAACCAGGGGCTTTATAGCAATCAGCCCCAGCATTTT
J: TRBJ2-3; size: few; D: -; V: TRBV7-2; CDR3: CASSLSTSTDTQYF; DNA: TGTGCCAGCAGCTTGTCTACCAGCACAGATACGCAGTATTTT
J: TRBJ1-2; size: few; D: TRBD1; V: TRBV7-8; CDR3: CASSFGTGPGANYGYTF; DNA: TGTGCCAGCAGCTTTGGGACAGGGCCAGGAGCTAACTATGGCTACACCTTC
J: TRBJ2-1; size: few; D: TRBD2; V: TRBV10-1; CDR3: CASSELSLAGGGEQFF; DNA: TGCGCCAGCAGTGAATTGTCTCTAGCGGGAGGAGGAGAGCAGTTCTTC
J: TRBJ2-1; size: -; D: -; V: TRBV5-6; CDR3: CASRYLPGVNEQFF; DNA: TGTGCCAGCAGGTATCTCCCGGGGGTAAATGAGCAGTTCTTC
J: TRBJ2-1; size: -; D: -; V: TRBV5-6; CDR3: CASSSAGGYRRNEQFF; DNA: TGTGCCAGCAGCTCGGCCGGCGGGTACCGGCGCAATGAGCAGTTCTTC
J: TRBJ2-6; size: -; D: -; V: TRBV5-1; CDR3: CASSFGRISGANVLTF; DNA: TGCGCCAGCAGCTTTGGACGGATCTCTGGGGCCAACGTCCTGACTTTC
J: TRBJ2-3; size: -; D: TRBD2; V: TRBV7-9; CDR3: CASSPGPGTSGKDTQYF; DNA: TGTGCCAGCAGCCCCGGTCCCGGGACTAGCGGGAAAGATACGCAATATTTT
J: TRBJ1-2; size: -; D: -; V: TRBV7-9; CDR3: CASSLSPQGLSGYTF; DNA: TGTGCCAGCAGCTTATCCCCCCAGGGACTAAGTGGCTACACCTTC
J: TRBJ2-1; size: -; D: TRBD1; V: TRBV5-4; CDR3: CASSPGQGSYNEQFF; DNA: TGTGCCAGCAGCCCCGGACAGGGCTCCTACAATGAGCAGTTCTTC
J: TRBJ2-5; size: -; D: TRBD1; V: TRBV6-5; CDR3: CASNRDRGQGTQYF; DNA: TGTGCCAGTAACCGGGACAGGGGGCAGGGGACCCAGTACTTC
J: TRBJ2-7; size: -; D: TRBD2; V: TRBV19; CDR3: CASSSAGAVYEQYF; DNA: TGTGCCAGTAGTTCAGCGGGAGCTGTCTACGAGCAGTACTTC
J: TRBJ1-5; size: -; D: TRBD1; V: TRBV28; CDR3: CASSLRGRGQGAKNQPQHF; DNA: TGTGCCAGCAGTTTACGGGGCCGGGGACAGGGGGCCAAAAATCAGCCCCAGCATTTT
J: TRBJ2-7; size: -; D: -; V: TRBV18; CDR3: CASSPSRSDLSYEQYF; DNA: TGTGCCAGCTCACCATCACGGTCGGACCTCTCCTACGAGCAGTACTTC
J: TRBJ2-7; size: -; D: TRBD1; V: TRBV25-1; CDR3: CASSEPGTGTYEQYF; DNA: TGTGCCAGCAGTGAACCCGGGACAGGAACCTACGAGCAGTACTTC
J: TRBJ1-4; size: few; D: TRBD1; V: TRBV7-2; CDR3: CASSRQGEKLFF; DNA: TGTGCCAGCAGTCGACAGGGGGAAAAACTGTTTTTT
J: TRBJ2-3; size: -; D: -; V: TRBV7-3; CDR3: CASSVFSTDTQYF; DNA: TGTGCCAGCAGCGTTTTTAGCACAGATACGCAGTATTTT
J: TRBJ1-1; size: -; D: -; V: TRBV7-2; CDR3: CASSLGVTVLNTEAFF; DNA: TGTGCCAGCAGCTTAGGGGTGACAGTTTTGAACACTGAAGCTTTCTTT
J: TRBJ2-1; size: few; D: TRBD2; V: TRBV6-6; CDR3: CAISGDYNEQFF; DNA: TGTGCCATAAGCGGGGACTACAATGAGCAGTTCTTC
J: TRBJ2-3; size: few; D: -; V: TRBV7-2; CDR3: CASSLGGRTDTQYF; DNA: TGTGCCAGCAGCTTAGGGGGCAGGACAGATACGCAGTATTTT
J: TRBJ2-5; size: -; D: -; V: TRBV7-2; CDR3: CASSFGQQETQYF; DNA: TGTGCCAGCAGCTTCGGCCAGCAAGAGACCCAGTACTTC
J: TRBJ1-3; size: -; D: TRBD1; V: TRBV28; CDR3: CASSYTGVGNTIYF; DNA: TGTGCCAGCAGTTATACAGGGGTTGGAAACACCATATATTTT